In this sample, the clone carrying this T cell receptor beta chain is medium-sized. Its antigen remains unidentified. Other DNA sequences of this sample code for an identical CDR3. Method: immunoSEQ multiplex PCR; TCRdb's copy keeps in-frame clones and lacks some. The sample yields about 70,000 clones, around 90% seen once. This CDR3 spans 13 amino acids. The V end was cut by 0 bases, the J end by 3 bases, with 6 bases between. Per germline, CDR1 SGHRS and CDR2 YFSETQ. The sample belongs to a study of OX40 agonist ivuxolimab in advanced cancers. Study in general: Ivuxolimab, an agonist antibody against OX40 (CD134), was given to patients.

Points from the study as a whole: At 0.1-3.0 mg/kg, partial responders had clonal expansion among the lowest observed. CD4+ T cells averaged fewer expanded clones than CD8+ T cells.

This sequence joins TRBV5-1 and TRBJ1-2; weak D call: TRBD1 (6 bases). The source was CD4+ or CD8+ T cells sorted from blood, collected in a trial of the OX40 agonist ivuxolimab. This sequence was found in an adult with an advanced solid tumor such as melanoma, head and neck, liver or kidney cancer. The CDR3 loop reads CASSLAGDYGYTF. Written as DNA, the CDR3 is TGCGCCAGCAGCTTGGCAGGGGACTATGGCTACACCTTC.